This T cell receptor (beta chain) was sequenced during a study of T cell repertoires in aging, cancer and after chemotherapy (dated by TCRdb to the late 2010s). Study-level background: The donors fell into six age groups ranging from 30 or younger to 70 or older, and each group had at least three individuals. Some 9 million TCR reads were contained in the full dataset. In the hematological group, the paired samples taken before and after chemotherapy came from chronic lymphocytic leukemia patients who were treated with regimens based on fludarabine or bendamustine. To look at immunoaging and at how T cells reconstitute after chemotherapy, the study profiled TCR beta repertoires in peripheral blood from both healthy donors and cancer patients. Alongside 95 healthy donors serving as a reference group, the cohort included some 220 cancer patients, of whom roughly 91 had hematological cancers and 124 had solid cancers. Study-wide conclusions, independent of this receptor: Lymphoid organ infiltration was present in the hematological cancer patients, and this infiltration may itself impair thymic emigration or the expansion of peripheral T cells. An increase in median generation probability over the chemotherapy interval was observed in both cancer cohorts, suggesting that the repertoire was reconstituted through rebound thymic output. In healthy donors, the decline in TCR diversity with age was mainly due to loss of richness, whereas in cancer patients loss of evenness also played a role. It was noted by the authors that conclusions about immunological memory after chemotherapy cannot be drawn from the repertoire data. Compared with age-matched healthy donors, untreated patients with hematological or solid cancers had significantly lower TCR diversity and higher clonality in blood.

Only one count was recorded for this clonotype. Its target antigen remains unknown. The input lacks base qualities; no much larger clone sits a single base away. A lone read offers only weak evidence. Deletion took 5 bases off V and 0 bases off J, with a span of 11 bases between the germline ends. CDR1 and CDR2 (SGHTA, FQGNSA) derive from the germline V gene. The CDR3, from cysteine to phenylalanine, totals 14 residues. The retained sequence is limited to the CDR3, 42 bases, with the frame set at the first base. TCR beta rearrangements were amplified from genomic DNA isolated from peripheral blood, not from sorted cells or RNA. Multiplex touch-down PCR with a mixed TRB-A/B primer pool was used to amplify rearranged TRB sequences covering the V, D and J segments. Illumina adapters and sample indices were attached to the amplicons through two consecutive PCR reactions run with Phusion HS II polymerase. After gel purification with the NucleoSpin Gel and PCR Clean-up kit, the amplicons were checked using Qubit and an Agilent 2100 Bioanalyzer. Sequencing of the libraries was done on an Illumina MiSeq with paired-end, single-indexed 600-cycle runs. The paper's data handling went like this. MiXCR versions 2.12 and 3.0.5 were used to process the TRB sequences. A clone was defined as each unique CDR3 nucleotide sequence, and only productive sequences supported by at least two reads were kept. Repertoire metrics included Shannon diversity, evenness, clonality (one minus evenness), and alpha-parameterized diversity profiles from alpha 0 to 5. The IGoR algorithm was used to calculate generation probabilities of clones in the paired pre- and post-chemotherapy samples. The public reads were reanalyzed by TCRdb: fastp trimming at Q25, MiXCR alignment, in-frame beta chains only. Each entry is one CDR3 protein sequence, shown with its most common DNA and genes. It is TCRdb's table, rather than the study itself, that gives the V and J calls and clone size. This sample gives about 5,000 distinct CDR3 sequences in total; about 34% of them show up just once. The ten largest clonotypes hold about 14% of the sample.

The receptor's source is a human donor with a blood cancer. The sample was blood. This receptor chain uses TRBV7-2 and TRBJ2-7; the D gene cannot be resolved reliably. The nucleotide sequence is TGTGCCAGCAGCAAGGGCTACAGCTCCTACGAGCAGTACTTC. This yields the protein CASSKGYSSYEQYF.